The 25 T cell receptor beta chains in this list originate from one sample, sequenced in a study of T cell repertoires in cytomegalovirus infection. TCRdb ran MiXCR on the reads and lists one entry per CDR3 protein. The table shows roughly 700,000 distinct CDR3 sequences, with around 32% occurring only once. Antigen specificity for these receptors is unknown. The material was cultured PBMCs, obtained from culture after CMV antigen stimulation. The receptors come from a human donor in good health (CMV status not recorded). Some clones in this sample may be carry-over from other donors' samples.

The gene calls are TRBV7-8 and TRBJ2-3; D may be TRBD2 (7 bases). The CDR3 has 16 amino acids. V lost 7 bases to trimming and J lost 2 bases, with 19 bases between them. CDR1 is SGHVS, CDR2 FQNEAQ, per germline. The CDR3: CASNFRGGGPTDTQYF. For the CDR3, the DNA is TGTGCCAGCAACTTTCGAGGGGGGGGGCCCACAGATACGCAGTATTTT. The full variable domain, in which reference TRBV7-8 and TRBJ2-3 provide the parts outside the CDR3, is GAGVSQSPRYKVAKRGQDVALRCDPISGHVSLFWYQQALGQGPEFLTYFQNEAQLDKSGLPSDRFFAERPEGSVSTLKIQRTQQEDSAVYLCASNFRGGGPTDTQYFGPGTRLTVL.

This clonotype was observed a handful of times. The rearrangement joins TRBV7-6 to TRBJ2-1, with D possibly matching TRBD2 (7 bases). The CDR3 length is 19 residues. V was trimmed by 6 bases and J by 4 bases, leaving 28 bases between them. The germline V gene encodes CDR1 SGHVS and CDR2 FNYEAQ. CDR3 residues: CASSRDIPIPGLPYNEQFF. DNA for the CDR3: TGTGCCAGCAGTAGGGACATACCAATTCCGGGACTACCATACAATGAGCAGTTCTTC. The complete variable domain, with remaining parts taken from reference TRBV7-6 and TRBJ2-1, reads GAGVSQSPRYKVTKRGQDVALRCDPISGHVSLYWYRQALGQGPEFLTYFNYEAQQDKSGLPNDRFSAERPEGSISTLTIQRTEQRDSAMYRCASSRDIPIPGLPYNEQFFGPGTRLTVL.

The V call is TRBV28, the J call TRBJ2-3; 12 positions agree with TRBD2. The CDR3 runs to 16 residues. Germline trimming cut 7 bases from V and 3 bases from J; bases unmatched to any gene: 8. CDR1 is MDHEN, CDR2 SYDVKM, per germline. CDR3 nucleotide sequence: TGTGCCAGCAAACCGCTAGCGGGGGGGGGTACAGATACGCAGTATTTT. This encodes CASKPLAGGGTDTQYF.

CDR3 amino acids: CASSIRSGGTDTQYF. As DNA, the CDR3 is TGTGCCAGTAGTATACGATCCGGGGGCACAGATACGCAGTATTTT. This chain links TRBV19 with TRBJ2-3, with a weak D call TRBD2 (5 bases). Germline CDR1 is LNHDA and CDR2 is SQIVND (reference sequence). V was pared by 2 bases and J by 1 base, with 10 bases between. The CDR3 loop spans 15 amino acids.

This clonotype was seen just once. The rearrangement joins TRBV7-4 to TRBJ1-6; tentatively, D is TRBD1 (5 bases). Germline-derived CDR1 and CDR2 are SGHVT and SQSDAQ. The CDR3 is 13 amino acids. V shed 2 bases and J shed 10 bases, with 9 bases lying between them. The CDR3 loop reads CASSLSRESPLHF. DNA of the CDR3: TGTGCCAGCAGCTTAAGCAGGGAATCACCCCTCCACTTT.

This clonotype was detected many times. The chain combines TRBV7-6 with TRBJ2-7; tentatively, D is TRBD2 (6 bases). This CDR3 spans 14 amino acids. Trimming stripped 1 base from V and 7 bases from J, with 14 bases between. Germline V gene lookup returns CDR1 SGHVS and CDR2 FNYEAQ. The CDR3 DNA sequence: TGTGCCAGCAGCTTAGTCCGTGGCGGGGCGGAGCAGTACTTC. Translated, it gives CASSLVRGGAEQYF.

The CDR3 spells CASSEGADLRESLHF. DNA of the CDR3: TGTGCCAGCAGCGAGGGGGCCGACCTTCGGGAATCCCTCCACTTT. The chain uses TRBV5-4 and TRBJ1-6; 7 bases agree with TRBD1. Germline-derived CDR1 and CDR2 are SGHNT and YYREEE (reference sequence). After removal of 4 bases from V and 14 bases from J, the junction contained 15 bases not matched to a gene. The CDR3 extends over 15 amino acids. Drawing the rest from reference TRBV5-4 and TRBJ1-6, the complete variable domain is ETGVTQSPTHLIKTRGQQVTLRCSSQSGHNTVSWYQQALGQGPQFIFQYYREEENGRGNFPPRFSGLQFPNYSSELNVNALELDDSALYLCASSEGADLRESLHFGNGTRLTVT.

This clonotype was observed a handful of times. The chain couples TRBV12-3 or TRBV12-4 to TRBJ1-1; 7 nucleotides align to TRBD1. V dropped 3 bases and J dropped 3; count of bases not matched to a gene: 4. The CDR3 contains 14 residues. DNA of the CDR3: TGTGCCAGCAGTTTCCAGGGGGGAGACACTGAAGCTTTCTTT. It encodes CASSFQGGDTEAFF.

The chain employs TRBV7-3 and TRBJ1-1, with D unclear. The ends were cut back, 4 bases at V and 3 bases at J, with 18 bases in the middle. CDR3 length: 16 amino acids. From germline, CDR1 is SGHTA and CDR2 FQGTGA. The CDR3 here is CASSSPGDYAYTEAFF. The CDR3 region has the DNA TGTGCCAGCAGCTCACCGGGTGACTACGCATACACTGAAGCTTTCTTT.

The sample holds many counts of this clonotype. This chain connects TRBV7-8 to TRBJ1-6; 9 nucleotides agree with TRBD1. The V gene end was trimmed by 6 bases and the J gene end by 1 base; junction bases not matched to a gene: 13. Germline V gene data show CDR1 as SGHVS and CDR2 as FQNEAQ. The CDR3 extends over 19 amino acids. The CDR3 spells CASSSPGQGLNSYNSPLHF. The CDR3 bases are TGTGCCAGCAGTTCCCCGGGACAGGGCTTGAATTCCTATAATTCACCCCTCCACTTT.

This chain uses TRBV20-1 with TRBJ1-5, with D maybe TRBD1 (5 bases). The CDR3 is made up of 15 amino acids. The germline V gene has CDR1 DFQATT and CDR2 SNEGSKA (reference sequence). Trimming took 6 bases from V and 6 from J, leaving 21 bases between them. The CDR3 reads CSAKVTETGRQPQHF. The CDR3 nucleotides are TGCAGTGCGAAAGTGACAGAAACGGGGCGTCAGCCCCAGCATTTT.

With respect to this clonotype: The missing conserved phenylalanine or tryptophan at the end of this CDR3 makes a read error likely. The rearrangement links TRBV2 to TRBJ1-3; no reliable D call. This CDR3 is 13 amino acids long. The germline V gene encodes CDR1 SNHLY and CDR2 FYNNEI. The V end lost 4 bases, the J end lost 4 bases, and 8 bases lay between the germline ends. The CDR3 coding sequence is TGTGCCAGCAGTGGAACTGGGGGAAACACCATATATCTT. It translates to CASSGTGGNTIYL.

The chain couples TRBV7-9 to TRBJ1-4, with D possibly matching TRBD1 (6 bases). CDR1 and CDR2 (germline): SEHNR, FQNEAQ (reference sequence). V was trimmed by 8 bases and J by 1 base, leaving 11 bases between them. The CDR3 has 14 residues. The CDR3 loop reads CASGRRGTNEKLFF. In nucleotides, the CDR3 is TGTGCCAGCGGTCGCAGGGGAACTAATGAAAAACTGTTTTTT.

This clonotype has a handful of counts. The chain links TRBV28 to TRBJ2-3, with 12 nucleotides matching TRBD2. The ends lost 2 bases at V and 11 bases at J; junction bases unmatched: 2. CDR1 MDHEN and CDR2 SYDVKM come from the germline V gene. CDR3 length equals 13 residues. The CDR3 DNA reads TGTGCCAGCAGTTTAGTACTAGCGGGGGGGCAGTATTTT. It specifies CASSLVLAGGQYF.

This sequence joins TRBV29-1 and TRBJ1-5; 7 bases map to TRBD1. CDR3 length: 14 residues. Germline assignment: CDR1 SQVTM and CDR2 ANQGSEA. CDR3 nucleotide sequence: TGCAGACCCAGGGGGTATCAGGGCAATCAGCCCCAGCATTTT. Protein product: CRPRGYQGNQPQHF.

This clonotype was counted only a few times. V is TRBV20-1 and J is TRBJ2-7; 10 nucleotides agree with TRBD1. The CDR3 sequence is 14 residues long. CDR1 DFQATT and CDR2 SNEGSKA come from the germline V gene (reference sequence). With V trimmed by 5 bases and J by 6 bases, 10 bases remained unmatched. DNA of the CDR3: TGCAGTGCTTCGACAGGGGGCCGATTGAGCGAGCAGTACTTC. Translation: CSASTGGRLSEQYF.

The rearrangement joins TRBV7-6 to TRBJ1-1, with 10 bases lining up with TRBD1. The CDR3 has 14 amino acids. In germline, CDR1 is SGHVS, CDR2 FNYEAQ. With 6 bases clipped from V and 5 bases from J, the junction kept 6 bases outside the gene matches. The CDR3 DNA is TGTGCCAGCAGATCGACAGGGGGCCAGACTGAAGCTTTCTTT. Translation: CASRSTGGQTEAFF.

This clonotype was counted once. The J gene is TRBJ1-5, the V gene TRBV2, with 7 nucleotides matching TRBD1. There are 14 residues in the CDR3. The V gene end was trimmed by 6 bases and the J gene end by 7 bases; junction bases not matched to a gene: 9. Germline CDR1 reads SNHLY; CDR2 reads FYNNEI. The CDR3 region is CASRQAGGSQPQHF. CDR3 nucleotides: TGTGCCAGCAGGCAGGCAGGGGGGTCCCAGCCCCAGCATTTT.

This clonotype was counted between two and nine times. The J gene is TRBJ2-2, the V gene TRBV2; 11 bases line up with TRBD1. CDR3 size: 16 residues. CDR1 is SNHLY and CDR2 is FYNNEI in the germline V gene. J was trimmed by 5 bases and V by 6 bases; bases with no gene match: 8. The CDR3 loop reads CASSDRTGGATGELFF. As DNA, the CDR3 is TGTGCCAGCAGCGACAGGACAGGGGGCGCAACCGGGGAGCTGTTTTTT.

This clonotype was counted at least ten times. V gene TRBV7-2 combines with J gene TRBJ2-5; TRBD2 might be the D (5 bases). Germline values: CDR1 SGHTA, CDR2 FQGNSA. V was cut by 5 bases and J by 4 bases, with 14 bases left in between. CDR3 length: 14 amino acids. The CDR3: CASSQHLRGETQYF. The CDR3 nucleotides are TGTGCCAGCAGCCAACACCTACGGGGAGAGACCCAGTACTTC. Full variable domain (rest looked up from reference TRBV7-2 and TRBJ2-5): GAGVSQSPSNKVTEKGKDVELRCDPISGHTALYWYRQSLGQGLEFLIYFQGNSAPDKSGLPSDRFSAERTGGSVSTLTIQRTQQEDSAVYLCASSQHLRGETQYFGPGTRLLVL.

CDR3 nucleotide sequence: TGTGCCAGCAGCCTACCTCTGCCGGGACTAGCGAACACCGGGGAGCTGTTTTTT. Translated: CASSLPLPGLANTGELFF. This chain connects TRBV7-9 to TRBJ2-2, with 8 positions matching TRBD2. Germline loops: CDR1 SEHNR, CDR2 FQNEAQ (reference sequence). Unmatched junction bases numbered 11, after V lost 5 bases and J lost 0 bases. The length of the CDR3 is 18 residues.

This clonotype turned up a few times. This sequence joins TRBV10-3 and TRBJ2-3, with D perhaps TRBD1 or TRBD2 (5 bases each). The ends were cut back, 6 bases at V and 2 bases at J, with 12 bases in the middle. Germline V lookup: CDR1 ENHRY, CDR2 SYGVKD. The length of the CDR3 is 14 residues. DNA for the CDR3: TGTGCCATCAGCCCGCAAGGGACCACAGATACGCAGTATTTT. Protein product: CAISPQGTTDTQYF.

This chain joins TRBV4-1 and TRBJ1-1, with a possible D match to TRBD1 (6 bases). The CDR3 runs 12 residues. V was clipped by 6 bases and J by 7 bases, with 12 bases between them. Germline lookup yields CDR1 MGHRA and CDR2 YSYEKL. The DNA for the CDR3 is TGCGCCAGCAGAAAAGGGGGAAATGAAGCTTTCTTT. It specifies CASRKGGNEAFF.

About this clonotype: The junction departs from the called germline gene at one end, perhaps through a read error. V usage is TRBV5-3 and J usage is TRBJ1-1, with TRBD1 as a possible D gene (5 bases). TRBV5-3 is an ORF, and what it does is uncertain. The CDR3 spans 13 residues. In nucleotides, the CDR3 is TGTGCCAGCAGCTTAGGGGCGACGGTTGAAGCTTTCTTT. Its translation is CASSLGATVEAFF.

This clonotype was counted between two and nine times. The gene calls are TRBV6-1 and TRBJ1-6; D is undetermined. The CDR3 is 12 amino acids. The germline V gene encodes CDR1 MNHNS and CDR2 SASEGT. The V and J ends lost 6 bases and 10 bases respectively, with 10 bases between them. As DNA, the CDR3 is TGTGCCAGCAGAGATGATTTATCACCCCTCCACTTT. Its translation is CASRDDLSPLHF.